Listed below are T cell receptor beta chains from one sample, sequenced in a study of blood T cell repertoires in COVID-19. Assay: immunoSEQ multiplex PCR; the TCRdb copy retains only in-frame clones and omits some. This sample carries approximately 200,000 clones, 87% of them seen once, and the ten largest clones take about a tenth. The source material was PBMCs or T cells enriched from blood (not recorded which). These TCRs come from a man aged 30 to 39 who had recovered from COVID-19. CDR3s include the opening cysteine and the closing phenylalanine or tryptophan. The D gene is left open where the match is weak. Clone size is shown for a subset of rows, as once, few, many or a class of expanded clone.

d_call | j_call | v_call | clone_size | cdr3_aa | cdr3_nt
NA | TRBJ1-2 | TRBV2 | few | CASVRFNGYTF | TGTGCCAGCGTGCGATTTAATGGCTACACCTTC
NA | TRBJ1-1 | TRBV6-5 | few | CASSLRGYTEAFF | TGTGCCAGCAGCTTAAGGGGCTACACTGAAGCTTTCTTT
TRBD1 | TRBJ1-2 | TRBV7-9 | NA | CASSFAATGDYGYTF | TGTGCCAGCAGCTTCGCGGCGACAGGGGACTATGGCTACACCTTC
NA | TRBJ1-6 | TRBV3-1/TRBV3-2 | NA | CASSLGTGSNSPLHF | TGTGCCAGCAGCCTAGGAACAGGGAGTAATTCACCCCTCCACTTT
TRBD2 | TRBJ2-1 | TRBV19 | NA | CASSGTSGRAKFDEQFF | TGTGCCAGTAGTGGGACTAGCGGGAGGGCCAAGTTCGATGAGCAGTTCTTC
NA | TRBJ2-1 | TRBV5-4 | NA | CASSIEDSYYNEQFF | TGTGCCAGCAGCATCGAGGACAGCTACTACAATGAGCAGTTCTTC
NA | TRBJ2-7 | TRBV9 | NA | CASSPRPSDRLRTYEQYF | TGTGCCAGCAGCCCCAGACCGTCAGACAGGCTACGGACCTACGAGCAGTACTTC
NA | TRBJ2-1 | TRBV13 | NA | CASSGRGNEQFF | TGTGCCAGCAGCGGAAGGGGGAATGAGCAGTTCTTC
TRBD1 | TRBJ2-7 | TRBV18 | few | CASSLPGQGTYEQYF | TGTGCCAGCTCACTTCCGGGACAGGGGACCTACGAGCAGTACTTC
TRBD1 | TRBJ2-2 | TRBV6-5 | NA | CASSPTGDTGELFF | TGTGCCAGCAGCCCCACAGGGGACACCGGGGAGCTGTTTTTT
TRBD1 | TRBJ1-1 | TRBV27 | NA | CASKGQGRPEAFF | TGTGCCAGCAAGGGACAGGGAAGGCCTGAAGCTTTCTTT
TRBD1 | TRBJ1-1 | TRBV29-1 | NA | CSVQGTGRTEAFF | TGCAGCGTTCAAGGGACAGGGCGAACTGAAGCTTTCTTT
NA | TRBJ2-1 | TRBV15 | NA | CATSRAGELQFF | TGTGCCACCAGCAGAGCGGGAGAATTACAATTCTTC
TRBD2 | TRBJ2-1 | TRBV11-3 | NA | CASSLGFGLAVDEQFF | TGTGCCAGCAGCTTAGGTTTTGGACTAGCGGTGGATGAGCAGTTCTTC
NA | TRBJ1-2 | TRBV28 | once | CASSSGGGRGDYGYTF | TGTGCCAGCAGTTCCGGCGGGGGGCGCGGGGACTATGGCTACACCTTC
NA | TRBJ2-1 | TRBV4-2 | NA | CASSQEERQSIYNEQFF | TGTGCCAGCAGCCAAGAGGAGAGACAGAGCATCTACAATGAGCAGTTCTTC
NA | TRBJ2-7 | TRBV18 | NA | CASSPGEYEQYF | TGTGCCAGCTCACCAGGGGAGTACGAGCAGTACTTC
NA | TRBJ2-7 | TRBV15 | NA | CATSRDRFYEQYF | TGTGCCACCAGCAGAGATCGGTTCTACGAGCAGTACTTC
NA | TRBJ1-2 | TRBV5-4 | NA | CASSLSGVKGYTF | TGTGCCAGCAGCTTGAGCGGGGTAAAGGGCTACACCTTC
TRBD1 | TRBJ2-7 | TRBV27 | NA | CASGRDRGYEQYF | TGTGCCAGCGGGAGAGACAGGGGCTACGAGCAGTACTTC
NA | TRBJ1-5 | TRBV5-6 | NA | CASTRGGLSNQPQHF | TGTGCCAGCACCCGGGGGGGGCTAAGCAATCAGCCCCAGCATTTT
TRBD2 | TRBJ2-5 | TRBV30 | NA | CAWTLGLAGQETQYF | TGTGCCTGGACTTTGGGTTTAGCGGGCCAAGAGACCCAGTACTTC
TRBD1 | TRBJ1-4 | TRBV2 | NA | CASKAGTENEKLFF | TGTGCCAGCAAAGCCGGGACAGAAAATGAAAAACTGTTTTTT
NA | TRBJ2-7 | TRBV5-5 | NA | CASSLPSYEQYF | TGTGCCAGCAGCTTGCCATCCTACGAGCAGTACTTC
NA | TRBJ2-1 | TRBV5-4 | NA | CASSGGTGKEQFF | TGTGCCAGCAGCGGAGGGACCGGCAAGGAGCAGTTCTTC
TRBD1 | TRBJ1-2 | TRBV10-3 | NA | CAISDPKGAGEGGYTF | TGTGCCATCAGTGACCCAAAGGGGGCGGGTGAAGGAGGCTACACCTTC
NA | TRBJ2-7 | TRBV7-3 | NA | CASSPQQTSYEQYF | TGTGCCAGCAGCCCACAACAGACGTCCTACGAGCAGTACTTC
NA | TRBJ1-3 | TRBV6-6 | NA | CASSYLGQYSGNTIYF | TGTGCCAGCAGTTACTTGGGACAATACTCTGGAAACACCATATATTTT
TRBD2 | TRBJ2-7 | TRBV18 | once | CASSPLQSGTSGTEQYF | TGTGCCAGCTCACCACTTCAATCCGGGACTAGCGGGACCGAGCAGTACTTC
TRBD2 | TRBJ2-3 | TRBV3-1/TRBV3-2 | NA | CASSRLTSYPDTQYF | TGTGCCAGCAGCCGACTGACTAGCTACCCAGATACGCAGTATTTT
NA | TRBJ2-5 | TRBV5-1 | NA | CASSMVESGDQYF | TGCGCCAGCAGCATGGTAGAATCGGGGGACCAGTACTTC
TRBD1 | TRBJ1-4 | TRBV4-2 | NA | CASSQETGTKEKLFF | TGTGCCAGCAGCCAAGAGACAGGGACAAAGGAAAAACTGTTTTTT
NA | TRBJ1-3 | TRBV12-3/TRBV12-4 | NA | CASSEDLNTIYF | TGTGCCAGCAGTGAAGACTTAAACACCATATATTTT
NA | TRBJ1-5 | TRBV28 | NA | CASSLGREGNQPQHF | TGTGCCAGCAGTTTGGGCAGGGAGGGCAATCAGCCCCAGCATTTT
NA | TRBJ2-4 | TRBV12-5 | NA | CASGLGGVGKNIQYF | TGTGCTAGTGGTTTGGGAGGCGTAGGCAAAAACATTCAGTACTTC
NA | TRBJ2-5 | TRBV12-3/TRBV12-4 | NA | CASSLRGETQYF | TGTGCCAGCAGTTTAAGGGGAGAGACCCAGTACTTC
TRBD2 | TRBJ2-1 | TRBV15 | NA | CATSRKSGGLYNEQFF | TGTGCCACCAGCAGAAAGAGCGGGGGGCTCTACAATGAGCAGTTCTTC
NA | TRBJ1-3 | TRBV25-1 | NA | CASKSRGSGNTIYF | TGTGCCAGCAAGTCCAGGGGTTCGGGAAACACCATATATTTT
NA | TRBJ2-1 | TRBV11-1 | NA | CASSLDSNNEQFF | TGTGCCAGCAGCTTAGACAGTAACAATGAGCAGTTCTTC
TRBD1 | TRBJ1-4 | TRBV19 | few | CASSMYRGTANEKLFF | TGTGCCAGTAGTATGTACAGGGGGACAGCTAATGAAAAACTGTTTTTT